What follows is one T cell receptor (beta chain) and its context. The target antigen is unknown. Germline CDR1 is MNHNS and CDR2 is SASEGT. CDR3 size: 14 residues. V lost 1 base to trimming and J lost 4 bases, with 8 bases between them. These data are taken from a study of radiotherapy plus CTLA-4 blockade in lung cancer. Study-wide findings and caveats: How blood T cell clones changed early, along with interferon-beta, reportedly forecast response best. TCR clones from tumors expanded in blood after radiotherapy plus ipilimumab.

Measured with immunoSEQ multiplex PCR; TCRdb has only the in-frame clones, and not every one. The sample contains more than 90,000 clones, almost 90% of which appear only once. This clonotype was sampled from a human donor with non-small cell lung cancer that progressed on radiotherapy plus ipilimumab. The chain has TRBV6-1 and TRBJ1-5; tentative D call: TRBD1 (5 bases). Sequences were derived from peripheral blood, sampled from a patient treated with radiotherapy plus ipilimumab. CDR3 amino acids: CASSEGGGNQPQHF. The CDR3 DNA reads TGTGCCAGCAGTGAAGGGGGGGGGAATCAGCCCCAGCATTTT.